These T cell receptor beta chains were read from a single sample in a study of OX40 agonist ivuxolimab in advanced cancers. Clones were read by immunoSEQ multiplex PCR, and TCRdb kept only the in-frame ones, dropping some. The data contain fewer than 30,000 clones, around 85% of them seen just once; the ten biggest clones take up around 27%. The input for sequencing was CD4+ or CD8+ T cells sorted from blood, taken in a trial of the OX40 agonist ivuxolimab. The source of these receptors is an adult with an advanced solid tumor such as melanoma, head and neck, liver or kidney cancer. Both conserved end residues are part of each CDR3. The D gene is left open where the match is weak. Expanded clones get a size class; other rows say once, few or many, or leave the size out.

d_call: TRBD1
cdr3_length: 14
clone_size: NA
v_call: TRBV19
j_call: TRBJ2-1
cdr3_nt: TGTGCCAGTAGTATTGGGACAGGGGAATATGAGCAGTTCTTC
cdr3_aa: CASSIGTGEYEQFF

d_call: TRBD1
cdr3_length: 12
clone_size: NA
v_call: TRBV6-1
j_call: TRBJ2-7
cdr3_nt: TGTGCCAGCGGGGACAGGTTGCCCGAGCAGTACTTC
cdr3_aa: CASGDRLPEQYF

d_call: NA
cdr3_length: 13
clone_size: NA
v_call: TRBV5-6
j_call: TRBJ2-7
cdr3_nt: TGTGCCAGCAGCTTGGGCCCACAGCCGGAGCAGTACTTC
cdr3_aa: CASSLGPQPEQYF

d_call: NA
cdr3_length: 13
clone_size: NA
v_call: TRBV14
j_call: TRBJ1-1
cdr3_nt: TGTGCCAGCAGCCACAGGGAGGATACTGAAGCTTTCTTT
cdr3_aa: CASSHREDTEAFF

d_call: NA
cdr3_length: 15
clone_size: NA
v_call: TRBV27
j_call: TRBJ2-3
cdr3_nt: TGTGCCAGCAGACAAGAAGGGTTCGGCACAGATACGCAGTATTTT
cdr3_aa: CASRQEGFGTDTQYF

d_call: NA
cdr3_length: 13
clone_size: NA
v_call: TRBV15
j_call: TRBJ2-7
cdr3_nt: TGTGCCACCAGAGGAGGGGCACCCTACGAGCAGTACTTC
cdr3_aa: CATRGGAPYEQYF

d_call: NA
cdr3_length: 12
clone_size: NA
v_call: TRBV10-3
j_call: TRBJ1-4
cdr3_nt: TGTGCCATCAAGGGGAGTGATGAAAAACTGTTTTTT
cdr3_aa: CAIKGSDEKLFF

d_call: NA
cdr3_length: 14
clone_size: NA
v_call: TRBV7-6
j_call: TRBJ2-3
cdr3_nt: TGTGCCAGCAGCCGGGACACTAGCACAGATACGCAGTATTTT
cdr3_aa: CASSRDTSTDTQYF

d_call: NA
cdr3_length: 12
clone_size: NA
v_call: TRBV4-2
j_call: TRBJ1-2
cdr3_nt: TGTGCCAGCAGCCGAAACTTATATGGCTACACCTTC
cdr3_aa: CASSRNLYGYTF

d_call: NA
cdr3_length: 15
clone_size: NA
v_call: TRBV19
j_call: TRBJ2-2
cdr3_nt: TGTGCCAGTAGTTGGACGGGCCTGAACACCGGGGAGCTGTTTTTT
cdr3_aa: CASSWTGLNTGELFF

d_call: NA
cdr3_length: 14
clone_size: NA
v_call: TRBV10-3
j_call: TRBJ2-2
cdr3_nt: TGTGCCATCGGCGGCAAAACGAACACCGGGGAGCTGTTTTTT
cdr3_aa: CAIGGKTNTGELFF

d_call: NA
cdr3_length: 16
clone_size: NA
v_call: TRBV6-1
j_call: TRBJ2-3
cdr3_nt: TGTGCCAGCAGTGAATTCGACTTGGGGGGCCCAGATACGCAGTATTTT
cdr3_aa: CASSEFDLGGPDTQYF

d_call: TRBD1
cdr3_length: 13
clone_size: NA
v_call: TRBV11-2
j_call: TRBJ2-7
cdr3_nt: TGTGCCAGCGGCTGGGGCAGGGGGTACGAGCAGTACTTC
cdr3_aa: CASGWGRGYEQYF

d_call: NA
cdr3_length: 15
clone_size: NA
v_call: TRBV18
j_call: TRBJ2-5
cdr3_nt: TGTGCCAGCTCACCACCCAGGGACGGTTTAGAGACCCAGTACTTC
cdr3_aa: CASSPPRDGLETQYF

d_call: TRBD2
cdr3_length: 13
clone_size: NA
v_call: TRBV14
j_call: TRBJ2-7
cdr3_nt: TGTGCCAGCAGCTGGGGGGGTTCGTACGAGCAGTACTTC
cdr3_aa: CASSWGGSYEQYF

d_call: NA
cdr3_length: 16
clone_size: NA
v_call: TRBV6-1
j_call: TRBJ1-2
cdr3_nt: TGTGCCAGCAGTGGGTATACGGTACAGTACCTCTATGGCTACACCTTC
cdr3_aa: CASSGYTVQYLYGYTF

d_call: NA
cdr3_length: 14
clone_size: NA
v_call: TRBV5-8
j_call: TRBJ1-4
cdr3_nt: TGTGCCAGCAGCCTACAGGGAAGGCATGAAAAACTGTTTTTT
cdr3_aa: CASSLQGRHEKLFF

d_call: NA
cdr3_length: 15
clone_size: NA
v_call: TRBV5-6
j_call: TRBJ1-5
cdr3_nt: TGTGCCAGCAGCCTAGGACCTAGAAGCAATCAGCCCCAGCATTTT
cdr3_aa: CASSLGPRSNQPQHF

d_call: NA
cdr3_length: 15
clone_size: once
v_call: TRBV6-5
j_call: TRBJ1-2
cdr3_nt: TGTGCCAGCGCCCTCTTCAGGCTTTCTAACTATGGCTACACCTTC
cdr3_aa: CASALFRLSNYGYTF

d_call: NA
cdr3_length: 13
clone_size: once
v_call: TRBV5-5
j_call: TRBJ1-1
cdr3_nt: TGTGCCAGCAGCGGATACGTGAACACTGAAGCTTTCTTT
cdr3_aa: CASSGYVNTEAFF

d_call: TRBD1
cdr3_length: 14
clone_size: NA
v_call: TRBV19
j_call: TRBJ2-7
cdr3_nt: TGTGCCAGTAGTCTCCGGGACAGGGGCTACGAGCAGTACTTC
cdr3_aa: CASSLRDRGYEQYF

d_call: NA
cdr3_length: 15
clone_size: NA
v_call: TRBV5-8
j_call: TRBJ2-3
cdr3_nt: TGTGCCAGCAGCCGGCGGCTAGCGAGCACAGATACGCAGTATTTT
cdr3_aa: CASSRRLASTDTQYF

d_call: NA
cdr3_length: 14
clone_size: NA
v_call: TRBV10-2
j_call: TRBJ1-2
cdr3_nt: TGCGCCAGCGGTTATTCATTGGCTAACTATGGCTACACCTTC
cdr3_aa: CASGYSLANYGYTF

d_call: NA
cdr3_length: 18
clone_size: once
v_call: TRBV7-2
j_call: TRBJ1-1
cdr3_nt: TGTGCCAGCAGCCCATCCGGGACACGCTTCCTTGTGAACACTGAAGCTTTCTTT
cdr3_aa: CASSPSGTRFLVNTEAFF

d_call: NA
cdr3_length: 12
clone_size: NA
v_call: TRBV27
j_call: TRBJ1-1
cdr3_nt: TGTGCCAGCAGTCACCCAGGGACTGAAGCTTTCTTT
cdr3_aa: CASSHPGTEAFF

d_call: TRBD2
cdr3_length: 19
clone_size: NA
v_call: TRBV4-1
j_call: TRBJ2-3
cdr3_nt: TGCGCCAGCAGCCAAGAGGGGACTCTAGGACTAGCCTTGGGAGATACGCAGTATTTT
cdr3_aa: CASSQEGTLGLALGDTQYF